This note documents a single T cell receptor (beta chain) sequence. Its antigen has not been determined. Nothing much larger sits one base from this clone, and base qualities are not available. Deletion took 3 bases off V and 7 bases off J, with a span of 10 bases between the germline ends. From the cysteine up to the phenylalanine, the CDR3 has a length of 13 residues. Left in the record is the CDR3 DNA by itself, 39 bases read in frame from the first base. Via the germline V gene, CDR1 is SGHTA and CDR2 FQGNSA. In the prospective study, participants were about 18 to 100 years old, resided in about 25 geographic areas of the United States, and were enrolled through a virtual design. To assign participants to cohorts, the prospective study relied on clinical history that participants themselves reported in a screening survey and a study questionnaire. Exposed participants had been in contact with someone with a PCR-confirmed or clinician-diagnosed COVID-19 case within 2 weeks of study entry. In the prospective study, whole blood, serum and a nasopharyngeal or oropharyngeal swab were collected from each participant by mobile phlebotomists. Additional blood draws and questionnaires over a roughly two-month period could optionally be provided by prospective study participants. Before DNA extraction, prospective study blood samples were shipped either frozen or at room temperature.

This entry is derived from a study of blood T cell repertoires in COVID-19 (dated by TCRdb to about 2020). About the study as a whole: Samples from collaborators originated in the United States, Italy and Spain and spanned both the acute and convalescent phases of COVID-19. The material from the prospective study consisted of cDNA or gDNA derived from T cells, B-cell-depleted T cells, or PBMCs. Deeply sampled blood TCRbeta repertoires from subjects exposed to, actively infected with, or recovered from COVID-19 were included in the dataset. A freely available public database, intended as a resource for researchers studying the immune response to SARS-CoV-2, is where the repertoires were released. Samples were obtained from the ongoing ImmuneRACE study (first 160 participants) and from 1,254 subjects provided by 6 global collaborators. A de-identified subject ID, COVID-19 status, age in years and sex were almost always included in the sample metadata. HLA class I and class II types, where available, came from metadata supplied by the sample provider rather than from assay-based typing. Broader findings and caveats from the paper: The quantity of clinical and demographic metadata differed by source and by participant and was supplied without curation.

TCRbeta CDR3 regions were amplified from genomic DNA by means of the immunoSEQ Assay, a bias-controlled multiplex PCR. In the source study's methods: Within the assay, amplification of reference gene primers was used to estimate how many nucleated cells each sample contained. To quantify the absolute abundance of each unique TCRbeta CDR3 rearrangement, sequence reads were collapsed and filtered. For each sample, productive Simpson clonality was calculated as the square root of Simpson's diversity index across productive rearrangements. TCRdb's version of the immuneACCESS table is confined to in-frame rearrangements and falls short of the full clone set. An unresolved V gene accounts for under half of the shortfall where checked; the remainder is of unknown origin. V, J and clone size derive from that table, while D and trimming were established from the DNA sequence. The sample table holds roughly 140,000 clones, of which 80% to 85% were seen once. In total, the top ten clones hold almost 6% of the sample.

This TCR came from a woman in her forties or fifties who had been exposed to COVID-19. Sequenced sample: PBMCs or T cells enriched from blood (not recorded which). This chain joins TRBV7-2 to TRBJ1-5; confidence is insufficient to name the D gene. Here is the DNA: TGTGCCAGCAGCTTTCAAGAGTTCCAGCCCCAGCATTTT. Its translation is CASSFQEFQPQHF.